A selection of T cell receptor beta chains follows, all from one sample in a study of blood T cell repertoires in COVID-19. TCRdb's table, derived via immunoSEQ multiplex PCR, lists solely in-frame clones and lacks some. Of about 200,000 clones in the sample, approximately 84% are singletons; the top ten hold approximately 7.9%. Sequencing used peripheral blood. Receptors originate from a woman aged 80 or over with acute or convalescent COVID-19. Both conserved end residues are part of each CDR3. Fields, in order: CDR3 protein, J gene, V gene.

cdr3_aa: CASPPGTGHQRTEAFF; j_call: TRBJ1-1; v_call: TRBV28
cdr3_aa: CASSDRGDSYNEQFF; j_call: TRBJ2-1; v_call: TRBV2
cdr3_aa: CASSLWLASTDTQYF; j_call: TRBJ2-3; v_call: TRBV7-9
cdr3_aa: CASSSNRGEGDYGYTF; j_call: TRBJ1-2; v_call: TRBV7-2
cdr3_aa: CASSDTGRGTQYF; j_call: TRBJ2-3; v_call: TRBV25-1
cdr3_aa: CASSGGMNTEAFF; j_call: TRBJ1-1; v_call: TRBV19
cdr3_aa: CASSERAGNYGYTF; j_call: TRBJ1-2; v_call: TRBV25-1
cdr3_aa: CASSQSGEKLFF; j_call: TRBJ1-4; v_call: TRBV28
cdr3_aa: CASGEDRGWDEQYF; j_call: TRBJ2-7; v_call: TRBV6-5
cdr3_aa: CASGSSGNTIYF; j_call: TRBJ1-3; v_call: TRBV2
cdr3_aa: CASSLAPDRGYEQYF; j_call: TRBJ2-7; v_call: TRBV5-1
cdr3_aa: CASSLAAGSPLHF; j_call: TRBJ1-6; v_call: TRBV28
cdr3_aa: CASGGRDNYGYTF; j_call: TRBJ1-2; v_call: TRBV6-5